This TCR beta chain is from a study of shared clonotypes between healthy human individuals. Losses at the gene ends were 2 bases for V and 7 bases for J; bases not matched to a gene: 6. Per germline, CDR1 SGHRS and CDR2 YFSETQ. The CDR3 has 15 residues. Donors comprised only Caucasian adults living in Nashville, Tennessee. The sample holds one count of this clone. Its specificity is not known. Notes on the study in general: Donor scarcity curtailed the genetic and exposure-history diversity represented herein.

Original data processing: In the immunoSEQ data, sequences were junction-only and lacked quality scores, so filtering differed. Produced via immunoSEQ multiplex PCR; TCRdb's table is partial and in-frame only. That table supplies the V and J calls and clone size; D and trimming were determined from the DNA. The sample has 400,000 to 550,000 clones; 79% are singletons. Sequencing input: PBMCs. The chain couples TRBV5-1 to TRBJ2-2, with 9 positions matching TRBD1. The clonotype originates from a woman between 40 and 50 years old in good health. Some clones in this sample may be carry-over from other donors' samples. The CDR3 nucleotides read TGCGCCAGCAGCTTACAGGGGGCTAACGGCGGGGAGCTGTTTTTT. Amino acid sequence: CASSLQGANGGELFF. Full variable domain (rest looked up from reference TRBV5-1 and TRBJ2-2): KAGVTQTPRYLIKTRGQQVTLSCSPISGHRSVSWYQQTPGQGLQFLFEYFSETQRNKGNFPGRFSGRQFSNSRSEMNVSTLELGDSALYLCASSLQGANGGELFFGEGSRLTVL.